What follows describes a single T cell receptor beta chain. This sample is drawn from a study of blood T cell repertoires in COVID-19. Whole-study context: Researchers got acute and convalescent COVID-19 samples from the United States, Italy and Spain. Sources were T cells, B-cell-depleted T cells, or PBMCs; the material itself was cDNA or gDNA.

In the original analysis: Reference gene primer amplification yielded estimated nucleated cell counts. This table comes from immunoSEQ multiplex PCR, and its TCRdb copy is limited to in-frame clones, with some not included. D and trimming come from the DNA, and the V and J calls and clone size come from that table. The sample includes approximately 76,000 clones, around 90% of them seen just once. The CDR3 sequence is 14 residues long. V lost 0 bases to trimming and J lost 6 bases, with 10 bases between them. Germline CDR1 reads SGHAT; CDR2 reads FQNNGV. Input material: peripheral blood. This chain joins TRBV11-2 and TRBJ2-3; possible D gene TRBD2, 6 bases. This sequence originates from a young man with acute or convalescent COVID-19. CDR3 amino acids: CASSLDRAGDTQYF. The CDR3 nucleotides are TGTGCCAGCAGCTTAGATCGGGCGGGGGATACGCAGTATTTT.